Reported below is one T cell receptor (beta chain). This specimen comes from a study of blood T cell repertoires in COVID-19. Overall study context: Sites in the United States, Italy and Spain provided acute and convalescent COVID-19 samples. Sources were T cells, B-cell-depleted T cells, or PBMCs; the material itself was cDNA or gDNA.

Germline-derived CDR1 and CDR2 are SEHNR and FQNEAQ (reference sequence). The CDR3 spans 16 residues. V lost 5 bases and J lost 4, with 20 bases in between. Per the study methods: Nucleated cell counts were estimated from reference gene primer amplification. Clones were sequenced by immunoSEQ multiplex PCR, and TCRdb holds only the in-frame ones, with some missing. The D gene and trimming were derived from the DNA, and the V and J assignments and clone size from that table. The table records 150,000 to 200,000 clones, around four fifths of them present only once. The source of this sequence is a young man with active or convalescent COVID-19. The sample taken for sequencing was peripheral blood. The V call is TRBV7-9, the J call TRBJ1-1; D is possibly TRBD1 (6 bases). The CDR3: CASSPPMSQGRTEAFF. The CDR3 DNA sequence: TGTGCCAGCAGCCCACCAATGTCACAGGGTCGCACTGAAGCTTTCTTT.